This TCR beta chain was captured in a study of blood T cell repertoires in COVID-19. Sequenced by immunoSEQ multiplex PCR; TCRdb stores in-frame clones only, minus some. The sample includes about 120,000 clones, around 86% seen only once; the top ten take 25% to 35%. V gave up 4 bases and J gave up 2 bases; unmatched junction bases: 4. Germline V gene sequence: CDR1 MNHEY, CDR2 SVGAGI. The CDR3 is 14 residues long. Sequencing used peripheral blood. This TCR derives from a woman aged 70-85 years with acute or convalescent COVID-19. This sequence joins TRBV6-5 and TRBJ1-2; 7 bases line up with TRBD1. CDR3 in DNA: TGTGCCAGCAGTTCGACAGGGACCAACTATGGCTACACCTTC. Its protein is CASSSTGTNYGYTF.